This TCR beta chain derives from a study of spatial heterogeneity in lung cancer. Whole-study context: Each time, sequencing found more beta-chain sequences than alpha-chain sequences. Study-wide results and caveats: More often at tumor resection than at routine follow-up, ubiquitous expanded tumor TCRs were detected in the blood.

Individually, TCR cDNA molecules were each labelled with a unique molecular identifier. From the 5' RACE reads, TCRdb called clonotypes with MiXCR, one entry per CDR3 protein. This table has tens of thousands of distinct CDR3 sequences, about 14% appearing once. This clonotype has just a few counts. Antigen unknown. The time point is: sample taken at primary tumor resection. TCRs were sequenced from unsorted whole RNA of tumor, nontumor lung or PBMC. The CDR3 covers 15 residues. Germline CDR1 is SEHNR and CDR2 is FQNEAQ (reference sequence). Germline trimming cut 4 bases from V and 6 bases from J; bases unmatched to any gene: 12.

The V gene is TRBV7-9, the J gene TRBJ2-7; 7 nucleotides align to TRBD2. Source: PBMCs, taken at surgery. This clonotype originated in a male donor with early-stage non-small cell lung cancer. CDR3 sequence (DNA): TGTGCCAGCAGCTCCCTTCGGCGGGAGTATCGCGAGCAGTACTTC. Translated: CASSSLRREYREQYF.